This is a list of T cell receptor beta chains from one sample in a study of control samples from healthy donors and cancer patients. Generated by immunoSEQ multiplex PCR, the TCRdb table keeps only in-frame clones and is missing some. The sample carries 15,000 to 17,000 clones, 85% to 90% recorded once. Sequencing was performed on PBMCs. These receptor sequences come from a woman in her seventies with colorectal cancer. CDR3s include the opening cysteine and the closing phenylalanine or tryptophan. Fields, in order: CDR3 DNA, CDR3 protein, D gene, clone size, V gene, J gene. D genes are given only for firm matches. The listing skips clone size in some rows; elsewhere it reads once, few, many or a size class.

CDR3 DNA: TGTGCCAGCAGCGCGCCCCAGTATAAAGGAGCCTTAAATTCACCCCTCCACTTT
CDR3 protein: CASSAPQYKGALNSPLHF
D gene: NA
clone size: once
V gene: TRBV9
J gene: TRBJ1-6

CDR3 DNA: TGCGCCAGCAGCTTGCGCACGGGCTCCTACAATGAGCAGTTCTTC
CDR3 protein: CASSLRTGSYNEQFF
D gene: NA
clone size: NA
V gene: TRBV5-1
J gene: TRBJ2-1

CDR3 DNA: TGTGCCAGCAGCTTAGCGGGGACGAGAAATGAGCAGTTCTTC
CDR3 protein: CASSLAGTRNEQFF
D gene: NA
clone size: NA
V gene: TRBV7-2
J gene: TRBJ2-1

CDR3 DNA: TGTGCCAGCTCACCACGGTCCGAGTATGGCTACACCTTC
CDR3 protein: CASSPRSEYGYTF
D gene: NA
clone size: NA
V gene: TRBV18
J gene: TRBJ1-2

CDR3 DNA: TGCGCCAGCAGCCAAGATCCCCAGGGATGGGTCTACGAGCAGTACTTC
CDR3 protein: CASSQDPQGWVYEQYF
D gene: NA
clone size: NA
V gene: TRBV4-1
J gene: TRBJ2-7

CDR3 DNA: TGCGCCAGCAGCCAAGGTTCGATCCTCGAGATTTGGGGTAGCACAGATACGCAGTATTTT
CDR3 protein: CASSQGSILEIWGSTDTQYF
D gene: NA
clone size: NA
V gene: TRBV4-3
J gene: TRBJ2-3

CDR3 DNA: TGTGCCAGCAGCTTAGATTGGCGGGACCATACCTACAATGAGCAGTTCTTC
CDR3 protein: CASSLDWRDHTYNEQFF
D gene: NA
clone size: NA
V gene: TRBV11-2
J gene: TRBJ2-1

CDR3 DNA: TGTGCCAGCAGCCGGGACAGGTCCCCGGGGACGCAGTATTTT
CDR3 protein: CASSRDRSPGTQYF
D gene: TRBD1
clone size: NA
V gene: TRBV2
J gene: TRBJ2-3

CDR3 DNA: TGTGCCAGCCCCCAGTGGGGGGGACCTCTCCACGAGCAGTACTTC
CDR3 protein: CASPQWGGPLHEQYF
D gene: TRBD2
clone size: NA
V gene: TRBV6-5
J gene: TRBJ2-7

CDR3 DNA: TGTGCCAGCAGCCATTATGGGGCAGGGGCGAACACTGAAGCTTTCTTT
CDR3 protein: CASSHYGAGANTEAFF
D gene: NA
clone size: NA
V gene: TRBV3-1/TRBV3-2
J gene: TRBJ1-1

CDR3 DNA: TGTGCCAGCAGCCAAGATCGTCGGCGGATCGGGGAGACCCAGTACTTC
CDR3 protein: CASSQDRRRIGETQYF
D gene: NA
clone size: NA
V gene: TRBV3-1/TRBV3-2
J gene: TRBJ2-5

CDR3 DNA: TGTGCCAGCAGTTTATCCGGGATGGAGACCCAGTACTTC
CDR3 protein: CASSLSGMETQYF
D gene: NA
clone size: NA
V gene: TRBV12-3/TRBV12-4
J gene: TRBJ2-5

CDR3 DNA: TGTGCCAGTACAGGGCGGGGGCGAGGCTATGGCTACACCTTC
CDR3 protein: CASTGRGRGYGYTF
D gene: NA
clone size: NA
V gene: TRBV19
J gene: TRBJ1-2

CDR3 DNA: TGCAGTGCTAGTGACAGGGGTGGTAACTATGGCTACACCTTC
CDR3 protein: CSASDRGGNYGYTF
D gene: TRBD1
clone size: NA
V gene: TRBV20-1
J gene: TRBJ1-2

CDR3 DNA: TGTGCCAGTAGTCTCCCCCCCTGGGTATCCACTGAAGCTTTCTTT
CDR3 protein: CASSLPPWVSTEAFF
D gene: NA
clone size: NA
V gene: TRBV19
J gene: TRBJ1-1

CDR3 DNA: TGTGCCAGCAGCCAAGCTTACTATGGCTACACCTTC
CDR3 protein: CASSQAYYGYTF
D gene: NA
clone size: NA
V gene: TRBV14
J gene: TRBJ1-2

CDR3 DNA: TGTGCCAGCAGCCAAGCGGCGGGAGGGCAGTTCTTC
CDR3 protein: CASSQAAGGQFF
D gene: TRBD2
clone size: NA
V gene: TRBV3-1/TRBV3-2
J gene: TRBJ2-1

CDR3 DNA: TGCGCCAGCCAGAGGGATAACACCGGGGAGCTGTTTTTT
CDR3 protein: CASQRDNTGELFF
D gene: NA
clone size: NA
V gene: TRBV5-1
J gene: TRBJ2-2

CDR3 DNA: TGTGCTAGTGGTTTGGGGGGAGGGGCCCGCAATGAGCAGTTCTTC
CDR3 protein: CASGLGGGARNEQFF
D gene: TRBD2
clone size: NA
V gene: TRBV12-5
J gene: TRBJ2-1

CDR3 DNA: TGTGCCAGCTCACCAAGGGTTGGCACTGAAGCTTTCTTT
CDR3 protein: CASSPRVGTEAFF
D gene: NA
clone size: NA
V gene: TRBV18
J gene: TRBJ1-1

CDR3 DNA: TGCGCCAGCAGCCAAGAACTCTCTGGAAACACCATATATTTT
CDR3 protein: CASSQELSGNTIYF
D gene: NA
clone size: NA
V gene: TRBV4-3
J gene: TRBJ1-3

CDR3 DNA: TGTGCCAGCACCTTAGGGGGACGTCCCACTGAAAAACTGTTTTTT
CDR3 protein: CASTLGGRPTEKLFF
D gene: NA
clone size: NA
V gene: TRBV9
J gene: TRBJ1-4

CDR3 DNA: TGTGCCAGTAGTAGGGACAGGGGAGGGATGAACACTGAAGCTTTCTTT
CDR3 protein: CASSRDRGGMNTEAFF
D gene: TRBD1
clone size: few
V gene: TRBV19
J gene: TRBJ1-1

CDR3 DNA: TGTGCCAGCAGCCACCTCCAACAGGGGGGCTTTCAAGAGACCCAGTACTTC
CDR3 protein: CASSHLQQGGFQETQYF
D gene: TRBD1
clone size: NA
V gene: TRBV5-6
J gene: TRBJ2-5

CDR3 DNA: TGTGCCAGCAGCTTGGCCCCCTGGGGTGTGAGCACTGAAGCTTTCTTT
CDR3 protein: CASSLAPWGVSTEAFF
D gene: NA
clone size: NA
V gene: TRBV5-5
J gene: TRBJ1-1

CDR3 DNA: TGTGCCAGCAGCCCGCAGGGGGGTAATCGTCAGCCCCAGCATTTT
CDR3 protein: CASSPQGGNRQPQHF
D gene: TRBD1
clone size: NA
V gene: TRBV7-2
J gene: TRBJ1-5

CDR3 DNA: TGTGCCTGGTCCCGGGGGCACGGGGCAGATACGCAGTATTTT
CDR3 protein: CAWSRGHGADTQYF
D gene: NA
clone size: NA
V gene: TRBV30
J gene: TRBJ2-3

CDR3 DNA: TGTGCCACCAGTGACCACAAGGCGGACTCCCGGTACTTC
CDR3 protein: CATSDHKADSRYF
D gene: NA
clone size: NA
V gene: TRBV24-1
J gene: TRBJ2-7

CDR3 DNA: TGCGCCAGCAGCCAAGATGGTGGGAGGATCTATGGCTACACCTTC
CDR3 protein: CASSQDGGRIYGYTF
D gene: NA
clone size: NA
V gene: TRBV4-3
J gene: TRBJ1-2

CDR3 DNA: TGTGCCAGCAGCTTAGCTTTAGGCAACCCGTGGGGGAATCTGTTTTTT
CDR3 protein: CASSLALGNPWGNLFF
D gene: NA
clone size: NA
V gene: TRBV7-2
J gene: TRBJ1-4

CDR3 DNA: TGCGCCAGCAGCCAAGGCAGGGGCCTAACCTACGAGCAGTACTTC
CDR3 protein: CASSQGRGLTYEQYF
D gene: NA
clone size: medium-sized
V gene: TRBV4-1
J gene: TRBJ2-7

CDR3 DNA: TGTGCCAGCAGCCTTACCCGGGGGCAATCCTACGAGCAGTACTTC
CDR3 protein: CASSLTRGQSYEQYF
D gene: NA
clone size: NA
V gene: TRBV6-5
J gene: TRBJ2-7

CDR3 DNA: TGTGCCAGCAGCCTAACACTAGCGGGCTACACAGATACGCAGTATTTT
CDR3 protein: CASSLTLAGYTDTQYF
D gene: TRBD2
clone size: NA
V gene: TRBV7-8
J gene: TRBJ2-3

CDR3 DNA: TGTGCCAGCACGAGGACAGGGTCCTCCTACGAGCAGTACTTC
CDR3 protein: CASTRTGSSYEQYF
D gene: TRBD1
clone size: NA
V gene: TRBV6-5
J gene: TRBJ2-7

CDR3 DNA: TGTGCCAGCAGCTCAGGACAGGGGGTTATCCCTGAAGCTTTCTTT
CDR3 protein: CASSSGQGVIPEAFF
D gene: TRBD1
clone size: NA
V gene: TRBV6-5
J gene: TRBJ1-1

CDR3 DNA: TGTGCCAGCAGCGGACAGGGGGCCTATGGCTACACCTTC
CDR3 protein: CASSGQGAYGYTF
D gene: TRBD1
clone size: NA
V gene: TRBV9
J gene: TRBJ1-2

CDR3 DNA: TGTGCCAGCAGCTTGGGACCCGCCAGCACAGATACGCAGTATTTT
CDR3 protein: CASSLGPASTDTQYF
D gene: NA
clone size: NA
V gene: TRBV5-6
J gene: TRBJ2-3

CDR3 DNA: TGTGCCAGCAGCTTGCAGGGGGCGAGGGAGCAGTACTTC
CDR3 protein: CASSLQGAREQYF
D gene: TRBD1
clone size: few
V gene: TRBV5-5
J gene: TRBJ2-7

CDR3 DNA: TGTGCCAGCAGTGAAGGAGGACTAGTCCACGAGCAGTACTTC
CDR3 protein: CASSEGGLVHEQYF
D gene: TRBD2
clone size: NA
V gene: TRBV6-1
J gene: TRBJ2-7

CDR3 DNA: TGTGCCAGCAGCCAGTCGACTAGCGGGAGAGGAGAGACCCAGTACTTC
CDR3 protein: CASSQSTSGRGETQYF
D gene: TRBD2
clone size: NA
V gene: TRBV3-1/TRBV3-2
J gene: TRBJ2-5

CDR3 DNA: TGTGCCAGTAGTAAGGTACCAGGAAACACCATATATTTT
CDR3 protein: CASSKVPGNTIYF
D gene: NA
clone size: once
V gene: TRBV19
J gene: TRBJ1-3

CDR3 DNA: TGTGCCAGTAGTTACTCGCCAGTGCTTAATGAAAAACTGTTTTTT
CDR3 protein: CASSYSPVLNEKLFF
D gene: NA
clone size: once
V gene: TRBV6-5
J gene: TRBJ1-4

CDR3 DNA: TGTGCCAGCAGCCTAGCGGGAGAGGGAGGTACGCAGTATTTT
CDR3 protein: CASSLAGEGGTQYF
D gene: TRBD2
clone size: NA
V gene: TRBV9
J gene: TRBJ2-3

CDR3 DNA: TGTGCTAGCAGCGCCTCTAGCGGCCAGCTGGCCGGGGAGCTGTTTTTT
CDR3 protein: CASSASSGQLAGELFF
D gene: TRBD2
clone size: NA
V gene: TRBV7-7
J gene: TRBJ2-2

CDR3 DNA: TGTGCCAGCAGACCCGACTCCGACAAGTCCTACGAGCAGTACTTC
CDR3 protein: CASRPDSDKSYEQYF
D gene: NA
clone size: NA
V gene: TRBV5-4
J gene: TRBJ2-7

CDR3 DNA: TGTGCCAGCAGCCGAGGACGGAGCTCCTACAATGAGCAGTTCTTC
CDR3 protein: CASSRGRSSYNEQFF
D gene: NA
clone size: NA
V gene: TRBV5-6
J gene: TRBJ2-1

CDR3 DNA: TGCAGCGCCTCTGCGCGCACCGGGGAGCTGTTTTTT
CDR3 protein: CSASARTGELFF
D gene: NA
clone size: NA
V gene: TRBV29-1
J gene: TRBJ2-2

CDR3 DNA: TGTGCCACCACTAAGCGGGGATCCTACAATGAGCAGTTCTTC
CDR3 protein: CATTKRGSYNEQFF
D gene: TRBD2
clone size: few
V gene: TRBV15
J gene: TRBJ2-1

CDR3 DNA: TGCGCCAGCAGCCATACTACGGGAAACACTGAAGCTTTCTTT
CDR3 protein: CASSHTTGNTEAFF
D gene: NA
clone size: NA
V gene: TRBV4-1
J gene: TRBJ1-1

CDR3 DNA: TGTGCCAGCAGCTACTACGCCGGTCTGAACTATGGCTACACCTTC
CDR3 protein: CASSYYAGLNYGYTF
D gene: NA
clone size: NA
V gene: TRBV5-6
J gene: TRBJ1-2